This is a list of T cell receptor beta chains from one sample in a study of blood T cell repertoires in COVID-19. The protocol was immunoSEQ multiplex PCR, while the TCRdb copy is restricted to in-frame clones and leaves out a portion. The data contain under 75,000 clones, around four fifths of them seen just once; the ten biggest clones take up less than 7%. What was sequenced was peripheral blood. These receptors were taken from a woman aged 70-85 years with acute or convalescent COVID-19. CDR3s include the opening cysteine and the closing phenylalanine or tryptophan. D genes are given only for firm matches. A clone size is listed for some rows: how often the clone was seen (once, few, many), or a class if it is expanded.

>NA|TRBJ2-7|NA|TRBV12-3/TRBV12-4|12
CASCFGAYEQYF
TGTGCCAGCTGTTTCGGAGCCTACGAGCAGTACTTC
>NA|TRBJ2-1|NA|TRBV12-3/TRBV12-4|11
CASSRDNEQFF
TGTGCCAGCAGCCGGGACAATGAGCAGTTCTTC
>NA|TRBJ2-1|NA|TRBV6-4|14
CASAANSWVNEQFF
TGTGCCAGCGCGGCCAACTCGTGGGTCAATGAGCAGTTCTTC
>NA|TRBJ1-2|NA|TRBV2|11
CASSTGTYLHF
TGTGCCAGCTCAACCGGGACATATCTACACTTC
>NA|TRBJ1-4|NA|TRBV21-1|16
CASSHWGDREREKLFF
TGTGCCAGCAGCCACTGGGGGGACAGGGAGCGTGAAAAACTGTTTTTT
>NA|TRBJ1-4|few|TRBV15|13
CATSGHNAEKLFF
TGTGCCACCAGCGGCCATAATGCAGAAAAACTGTTTTTT
>NA|TRBJ2-5|once|TRBV5-1|13
CASSRGKQETQYF
TGCGCCAGCAGTAGGGGGAAACAAGAGACCCAGTACTTC
>NA|TRBJ2-1|NA|TRBV7-2|16
CASSDIMDREYNEQFF
TGTGCCAGCAGCGACATAATGGACAGAGAATACAATGAGCAGTTCTTC
>TRBD2|TRBJ2-1|NA|TRBV19|13
CATSGGADNEQFF
TGTGCCACAAGCGGGGGGGCGGACAATGAGCAGTTCTTC
>TRBD2|TRBJ2-6|NA|TRBV28|19
CASSPLGSGGPPGANVLTF
TGTGCCAGCAGTCCCCTCGGGAGCGGGGGGCCCCCTGGGGCCAACGTCCTGACTTTC
>NA|TRBJ2-2|few|TRBV18|14
CASSPHASAGELFF
TGTGCCAGCTCACCCCACGCTAGCGCCGGGGAGCTGTTTTTT
>NA|TRBJ2-1|NA|TRBV6-2/TRBV6-3|13
CASSYSRAGEQFF
TGTGCCAGCAGTTACTCGAGGGCCGGTGAGCAGTTCTTC
>NA|TRBJ2-3|NA|TRBV3-1/TRBV3-2|14
CASSQGGPTDTQYF
TGTGCCAGCAGCCAAGGCGGGCCCACAGATACGCAGTATTTT
>NA|TRBJ1-1|few|TRBV14|15
CASSQMGRAQREAFF
TGTGCCAGCAGCCAAATGGGGAGGGCCCAACGTGAAGCTTTCTTT
>TRBD1|TRBJ1-6|NA|TRBV2|16
CASSAGQGVIGSPLHF
TGTGCCAGCAGTGCGGGACAGGGTGTGATAGGCTCACCCCTCCACTTT
>TRBD1|TRBJ2-7|NA|TRBV29-1|15
CSVLRGGQGSGEQYF
TGCAGCGTTCTACGCGGGGGACAGGGGTCTGGGGAGCAGTACTTC
>TRBD1|TRBJ2-7|NA|TRBV4-1|16
CASSQGPGQGVQEQYF
TGCGCCAGCAGCCAGGGCCCGGGACAGGGGGTACAAGAGCAGTACTTC
>NA|TRBJ1-2|NA|TRBV6-5|15
CASSSAGVGNYGYTF
TGTGCCAGCAGTTCGGCGGGGGTGGGCAACTATGGCTACACCTTC
>TRBD1|TRBJ2-7|NA|TRBV9|14
CASSSQTGSYEQYF
TGTGCCAGCAGCTCCCAGACAGGGTCCTACGAGCAGTACTTC
>NA|TRBJ2-1|NA|TRBV7-9|13
CASSLAAGPEQFF
TGTGCCAGCAGCTTAGCGGCAGGTCCTGAGCAGTTCTTC
>NA|TRBJ1-2|NA|TRBV19|17
CATYRPGGSPLLYGYTF
TGTGCCACTTACCGCCCCGGTGGGAGTCCCCTCCTCTATGGCTACACCTTC
>TRBD1|TRBJ1-3|NA|TRBV28|15
CASSSGGTVGNTIYF
TGTGCCAGCAGTTCCGGCGGGACAGTCGGAAACACCATATATTTT
>NA|TRBJ2-5|NA|TRBV5-1|13
CASSLSFLETQYF
TGCGCCAGCAGCTTGAGCTTTCTGGAGACCCAGTACTTC
>NA|TRBJ2-1|NA|TRBV2|14
CASSEYESSNEQFF
TGTGCCAGCAGTGAATACGAGAGCTCAAATGAGCAGTTCTTC
>TRBD1|TRBJ1-2|NA|TRBV30|12
CAWGQAEGGYTF
TGTGCCTGGGGACAGGCTGAGGGTGGCTACACCTTC
>NA|TRBJ1-1|NA|TRBV28|15
CASSPSGGGDAEAFF
TGTGCCAGCAGTCCCTCGGGAGGGGGAGATGCTGAAGCTTTCTTT
>NA|TRBJ2-1|NA|TRBV9|15
CASSLLGGLGNEQFF
TGTGCCAGCAGCCTGCTTGGGGGACTCGGCAATGAGCAGTTCTTC
>NA|TRBJ1-2|few|TRBV28|14
CASSPLGADYGYTF
TGTGCCAGCAGTCCGTTGGGGGCGGACTATGGCTACACCTTC
>TRBD1|TRBJ1-6|NA|TRBV6-6|16
CASSQPSGTGTSPLHF
TGTGCCAGCAGTCAACCGTCAGGGACAGGGACGTCACCCCTCCACTTT
>NA|TRBJ1-5|NA|TRBV4-1|15
CASSHQTGRVQPQHF
TGCGCCAGCAGCCACCAGACAGGTAGAGTTCAGCCCCAGCATTTT
>TRBD1|TRBJ1-2|NA|TRBV11-2|12
CAENRGYYGYTF
TGTGCTGAGAACAGGGGGTACTATGGCTACACCTTC
>NA|TRBJ2-7|NA|TRBV20-1|11
CSAGGTYEQYF
TGCAGTGCTGGCGGGACCTACGAGCAGTACTTC
>NA|TRBJ1-1|NA|TRBV18|13
CASSGQGMGEAFF
TGTGCCAGCTCCGGGCAGGGGATGGGTGAAGCTTTCTTT
>TRBD1|TRBJ1-6|NA|TRBV7-3|14
CASSTTGYNSPLHF
TGTGCCAGCAGCACGACAGGGTATAATTCACCCCTCCACTTT
>TRBD1|TRBJ1-1|NA|TRBV11-2|17
CASSLSGRGKRPTEAFF
TGTGCCAGCAGCTTAAGTGGCAGGGGGAAACGCCCCACTGAAGCTTTCTTT
>TRBD2|TRBJ2-1|once|TRBV11-2|13
CASSLRPGGEQFF
TGTGCCAGCAGCCTCCGCCCGGGAGGTGAGCAGTTCTTC
>TRBD1|TRBJ2-1|few|TRBV6-4|15
CASSDTGASYNEQFF
TGTGCCAGCAGTGACACAGGGGCCTCCTACAATGAGCAGTTCTTC
>TRBD2|TRBJ2-3|NA|TRBV19|15
CASRDLAGSTDTQYF
TGTGCCAGTAGAGACCTAGCGGGGAGCACAGATACGCAGTATTTT